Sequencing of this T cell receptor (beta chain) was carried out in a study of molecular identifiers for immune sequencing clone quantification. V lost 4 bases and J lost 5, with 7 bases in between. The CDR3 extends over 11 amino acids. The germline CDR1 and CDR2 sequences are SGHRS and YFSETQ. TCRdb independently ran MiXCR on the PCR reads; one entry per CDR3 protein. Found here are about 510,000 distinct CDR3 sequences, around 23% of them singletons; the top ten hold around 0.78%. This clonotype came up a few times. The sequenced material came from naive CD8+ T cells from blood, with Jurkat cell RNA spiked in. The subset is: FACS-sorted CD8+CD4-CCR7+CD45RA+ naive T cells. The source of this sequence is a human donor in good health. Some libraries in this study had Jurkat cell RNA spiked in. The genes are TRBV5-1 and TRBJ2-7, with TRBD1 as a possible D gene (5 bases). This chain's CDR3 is CASSATDEQYF. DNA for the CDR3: TGCGCCAGCAGCGCGACAGACGAGCAGTACTTC.